The present T cell receptor (beta chain) was sequenced within a study of blood T cell repertoires in COVID-19 (dated by TCRdb to 2020 to 2021). About the study as a whole: The collaborator samples originated in the United States, Italy and Spain and spanned the acute and convalescent phases of COVID-19. Samples came from the ongoing ImmuneRACE study (first 160 participants) plus 1,254 subjects from 6 global collaborators. The repertoires were made available in a free public database intended to serve as a resource for research on the immune response to SARS-CoV-2. Subjects who had been exposed to COVID-19, were actively infected with it, or had recovered from it provided the deeply sampled blood TCRbeta repertoires that made up the dataset. Where available, HLA class I and class II types were obtained from metadata supplied by the sample provider rather than from assay-based typing. The prospective study material was composed of cDNA or gDNA derived from T cells, B-cell-depleted T cells, or PBMCs. Sample metadata almost always included a de-identified subject ID, COVID-19 status, age in years and sex. General study outcomes and caveats: How much clinical and demographic metadata was included differed by source and by participant, and the metadata was provided uncurated.

As concerns this clone: What this receptor recognizes is not known. No base quality values were provided; no much bigger clone lies one nucleotide off.

Each collaborating institution followed its own protocols to collect whole blood in K2EDTA tubes. For TCRbeta analysis, collaborators shipped samples in one of three forms: frozen whole blood, isolated PBMCs, or DNA extracted from either of those sample types. The germline ends are 10 bases apart after V is trimmed by 4 bases and J by 4 bases. Reading the germline V gene (reference sequence) gives CDR1 SEHNR and CDR2 FQNEAQ. The CDR3 sequence holds 14 residues, the cysteine and phenylalanine included. CDR3 DNA is the only sequence kept; it has 42 bases, read in frame from the first base. TCRbeta CDR3 regions were amplified from genomic DNA by means of the immunoSEQ Assay, a bias-controlled multiplex PCR. From the authors' description of their analysis: The number of nucleated cells in each sample was estimated from the amplification of reference gene primers within the assay. Sequence reads were collapsed and filtered to measure the absolute abundance of every unique TCRbeta CDR3 rearrangement. For each sample, productive Simpson clonality was calculated as the square root of Simpson's diversity index across productive rearrangements. What TCRdb holds here is the immuneACCESS table cut down to in-frame rearrangements. Part of the clones is not present; checked against another copy, under half of the missing clones reflect an unresolved V gene, and the others are unexplained. V, J and clone size are taken as reported in that table, and D and trimming were inferred from the DNA itself. Here the sample has fewer than 250,000 clones; 85% to 90% occur a single time. The biggest ten clones account for approximately 4.8% of the sample.

Specimen: peripheral blood. The clonotype comes from a man aged 45-65 years with acute or convalescent COVID-19. Recombination linked TRBV7-9 to TRBJ2-2, with an unclear D gene assignment. The DNA sequence reads TGTGCCAGCAGCTACCCAACGGTCACCGGGGAGCTGTTTTTT. It translates to CASSYPTVTGELFF. Reference TRBV7-9 and TRBJ2-2 genes cover what lies past the CDR3, so the full variable domain is DTGVSQNPRHKITKRGQNVTFRCDPISEHNRLYWYRQTLGQGPEFLTYFQNEAQLEKSRLLSDRFSAERPKGSFSTLEIQRTEQGDSAMYLCASSYPTVTGELFFGEGSRLTVL.